This TCR beta chain was profiled in a study of T cell responses to AZD1222 COVID-19 vaccine. Profiling relied on immunoSEQ multiplex PCR, and the TCRdb table lists in-frame clones only, not all of them. The table has about 140,000 clones, approximately 90% seen once; the top ten hold about 4%. Notes on this clone: The antigen remains unidentified.

The V gene lost 1 base and the J gene lost 2 bases, with 9 bases spanning the gap. The CDR3 is made up of 14 amino acids. Germline V gene lookup returns CDR1 LNHNV and CDR2 YYDKDF (reference sequence). Study observations and caveats: Seropositivity was recorded at baseline in only 6 or 7 AZD1222 recipients. Among spike-specific TCRs, nearly half reportedly target unmutated variant regions. Possibly, clonal diversity was underestimated; donors were largely white British and included more females.

Sequencing used peripheral blood, obtained 28 days after the second AZD1222 dose. This clonotype was sampled from an adult who received the AZD1222 COVID-19 vaccine. V is TRBV15 and J is TRBJ2-7, with unresolved D. The CDR3 sequence: CATSRGPDTYEQYF. DNA of the CDR3: TGTGCCACCAGCAGAGGCCCGGATACCTACGAGCAGTACTTC.